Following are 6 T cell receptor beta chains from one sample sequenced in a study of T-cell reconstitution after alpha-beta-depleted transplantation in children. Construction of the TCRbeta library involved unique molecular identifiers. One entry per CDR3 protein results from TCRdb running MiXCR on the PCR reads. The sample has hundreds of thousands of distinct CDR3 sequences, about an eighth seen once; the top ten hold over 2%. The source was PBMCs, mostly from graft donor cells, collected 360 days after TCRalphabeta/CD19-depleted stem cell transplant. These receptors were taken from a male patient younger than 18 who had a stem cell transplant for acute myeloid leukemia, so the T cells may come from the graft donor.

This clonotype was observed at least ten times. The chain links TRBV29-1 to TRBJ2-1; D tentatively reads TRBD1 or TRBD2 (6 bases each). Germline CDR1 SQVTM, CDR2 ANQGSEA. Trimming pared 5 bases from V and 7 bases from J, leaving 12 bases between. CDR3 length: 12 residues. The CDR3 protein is CSVSGAGNEQFF. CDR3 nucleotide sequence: TGCAGCGTTTCGGGGGCAGGGAATGAGCAGTTCTTC.

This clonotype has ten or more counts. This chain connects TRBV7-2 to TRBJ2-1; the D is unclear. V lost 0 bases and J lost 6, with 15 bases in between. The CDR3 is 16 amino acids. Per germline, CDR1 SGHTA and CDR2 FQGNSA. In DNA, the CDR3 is TGTGCCAGCAGCTTAGCTGGTAGCCGTGTTCCCAATGAGCAGTTCTTC. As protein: CASSLAGSRVPNEQFF.

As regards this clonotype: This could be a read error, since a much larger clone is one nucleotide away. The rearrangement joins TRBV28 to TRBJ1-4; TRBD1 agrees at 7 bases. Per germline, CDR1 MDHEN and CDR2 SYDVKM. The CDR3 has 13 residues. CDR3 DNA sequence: TGTGCCGGCAGTTACGGACAGGCCGAAAAACTGTTTTTT. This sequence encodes CAGSYGQAEKLFF.

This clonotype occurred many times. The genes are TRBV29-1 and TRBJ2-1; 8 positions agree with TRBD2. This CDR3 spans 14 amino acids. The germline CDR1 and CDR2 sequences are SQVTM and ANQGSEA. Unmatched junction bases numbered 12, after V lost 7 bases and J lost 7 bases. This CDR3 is CSGYGAGDRNEQFF. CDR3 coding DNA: TGCAGCGGATACGGAGCGGGAGATCGGAATGAGCAGTTCTTC.

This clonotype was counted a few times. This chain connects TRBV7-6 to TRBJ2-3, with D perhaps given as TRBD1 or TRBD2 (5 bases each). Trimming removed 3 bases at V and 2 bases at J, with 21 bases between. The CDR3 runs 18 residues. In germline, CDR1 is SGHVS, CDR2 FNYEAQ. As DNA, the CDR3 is TGTGCCAGCAGCTTGGGAGCTGGGTGGGGCAGTTACACAGATACGCAGTATTTT. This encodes CASSLGAGWGSYTDTQYF.

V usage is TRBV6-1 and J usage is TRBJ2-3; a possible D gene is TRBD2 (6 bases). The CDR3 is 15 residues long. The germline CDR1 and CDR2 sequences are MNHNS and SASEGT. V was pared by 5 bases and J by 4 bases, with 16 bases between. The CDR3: CASSPTSLPADTQYF. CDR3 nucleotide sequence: TGTGCCAGCAGTCCTACTAGCCTCCCGGCAGATACGCAGTATTTT.